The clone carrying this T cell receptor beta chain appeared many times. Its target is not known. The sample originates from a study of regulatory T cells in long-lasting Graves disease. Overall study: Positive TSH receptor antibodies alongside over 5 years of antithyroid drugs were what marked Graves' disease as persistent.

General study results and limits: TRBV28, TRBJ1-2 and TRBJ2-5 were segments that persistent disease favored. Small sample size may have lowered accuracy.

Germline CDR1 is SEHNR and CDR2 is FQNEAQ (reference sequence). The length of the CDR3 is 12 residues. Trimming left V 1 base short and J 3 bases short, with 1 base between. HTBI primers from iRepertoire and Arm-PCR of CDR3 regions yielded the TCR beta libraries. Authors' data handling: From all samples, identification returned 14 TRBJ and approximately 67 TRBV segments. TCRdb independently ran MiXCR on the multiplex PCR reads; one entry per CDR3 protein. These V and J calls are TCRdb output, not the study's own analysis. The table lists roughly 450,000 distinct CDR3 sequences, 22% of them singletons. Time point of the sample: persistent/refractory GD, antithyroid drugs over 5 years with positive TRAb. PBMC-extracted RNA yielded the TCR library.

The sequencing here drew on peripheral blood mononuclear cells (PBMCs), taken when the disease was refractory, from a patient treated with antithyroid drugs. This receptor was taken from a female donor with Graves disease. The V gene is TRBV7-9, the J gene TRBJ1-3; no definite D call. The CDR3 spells CASSLDGNTIYF. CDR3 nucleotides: TGTGCCAGCAGCTTAGATGGAAACACCATATATTTT. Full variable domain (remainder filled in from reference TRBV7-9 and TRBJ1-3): DTGVSQNPRHKITKRGQNVTFRCDPISEHNRLYWYRQTLGQGPEFLTYFQNEAQLEKSRLLSDRFSAERPKGSFSTLEIQRTEQGDSAMYLCASSLDGNTIYFGEGSWLTVV.